Here is one T cell receptor (beta chain) with its context. Its specificity is not known. Germline V CDR1 and CDR2: MNHNY, SVGAGI (reference sequence). This CDR3 spans 15 amino acids. V lost 2 bases to trimming and J lost 5 bases; unmatched junction nucleotides: 8. Sequencing used immunoSEQ v3.0 at survey level. Assay: immunoSEQ multiplex PCR; the TCRdb copy retains only in-frame clones and omits some. The sample lists 20,000 to 30,000 clones, approximately 88% occurring once. At least two post-ART and at least one pre-ART PBMC sample were available for each donor. This record belongs to a study of long-term antiretroviral therapy in people with HIV. Overall study results and limits: Clonal populations expanded prior to ART predominated within the repertoire at all time points. Older ART regimens may have been in use when blood was drawn between the mid-2000s and the late 2010s.

The TCR comes from a man younger than 45 with HIV. Sequencing used unsorted PBMCs, obtained around 4.1 years after starting antiretroviral therapy. The rearrangement joins TRBV6-6 to TRBJ2-5; 7 nucleotides match TRBD2. The CDR3 DNA sequence: TGTGCCAGCAGTTACGGATGGGGACTAAAGGAGACCCAGTACTTC. Translated: CASSYGWGLKETQYF.